The T cell receptor (beta chain) described here comes from a study of blood T cell repertoires in COVID-19. Study information: PBMCs, B-cell-depleted T cells, or T cells provided the cDNA or gDNA that made up the material.

V was trimmed by 2 bases and J by 7 bases, leaving 12 bases between them. CDR1 and CDR2 (germline): SGDLS, YYNGEE. The CDR3 is made up of 14 amino acids. Those who participated ranged in age from roughly 18 to 89 years and resided in about two dozen US areas. Assignments of participants to cohorts depended upon their own reported clinical history. Original analysis: By means of reference gene primer amplification, nucleated cell counts were estimated. The assay was immunoSEQ multiplex PCR, and TCRdb's table has in-frame clones only and misses some. V, J and clone size derive from that table, while D and trimming were established from the DNA sequence. The table lists fewer than 200,000 clones, approximately 82% of them singletons, with 3.6% in the top ten.

Sequencing input: PBMCs or T cells enriched from blood (not recorded which). This receptor was obtained from a woman aged 45-65 years in a cohort exposed to, infected with or recovered from COVID-19 (not recorded which). The chain links TRBV9 to TRBJ1-4; TRBD1 is a possible D gene (6 bases). CDR3 amino acids: CASSVWDTPEKLFF. The DNA of the CDR3 is TGTGCCAGCAGCGTTTGGGACACGCCTGAAAAACTGTTTTTT.